This paragraph reports one T cell receptor beta chain. Only in-frame clones appear in the TCRdb table, and some are missing; sequencing was by immunoSEQ multiplex PCR. The table lists 60,000 to 90,000 clones, approximately 86% of them singletons. The CDR3 spans 15 residues. J gave up 3 bases and V 6 bases, and 6 bases lay outside the gene matches. Germline values: CDR1 MNHEY, CDR2 SVGEGT. The data belong to a study of blood T cell repertoires in COVID-19. Across the study: Sources were T cells, B-cell-depleted T cells, or PBMCs; the material itself was cDNA or gDNA.

This chain joins TRBV6-2 or TRBV6-3 and TRBJ2-1; 9 nucleotides match TRBD2. This receptor was obtained from a human donor in a cohort sampled during active COVID-19. Sequenced: peripheral blood. The chain's CDR3 is CASSSSGTFYNEQFF. The CDR3 region has the DNA TGTGCCAGCAGCTCTAGCGGGACCTTCTACAATGAGCAGTTCTTC.